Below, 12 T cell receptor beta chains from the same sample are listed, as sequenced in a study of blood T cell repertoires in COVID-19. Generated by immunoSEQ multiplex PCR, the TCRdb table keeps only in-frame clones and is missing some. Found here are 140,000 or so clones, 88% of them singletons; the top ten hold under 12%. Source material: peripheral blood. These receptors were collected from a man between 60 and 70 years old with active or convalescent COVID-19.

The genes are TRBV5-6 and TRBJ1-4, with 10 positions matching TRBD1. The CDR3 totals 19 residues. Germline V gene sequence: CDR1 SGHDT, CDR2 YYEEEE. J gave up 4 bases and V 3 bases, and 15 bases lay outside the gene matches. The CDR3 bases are TGTGCCAGCAGCTACACCTCGGGCGGGACAGGGGTTTTTAATGAAAAACTGTTTTTT. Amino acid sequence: CASSYTSGGTGVFNEKLFF.

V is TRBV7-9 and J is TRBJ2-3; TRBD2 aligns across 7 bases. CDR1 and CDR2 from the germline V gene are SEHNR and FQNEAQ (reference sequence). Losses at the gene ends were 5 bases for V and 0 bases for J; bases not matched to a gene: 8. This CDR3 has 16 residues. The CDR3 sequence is CASSPPGGGSTDTQYF. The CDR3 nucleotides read TGTGCCAGCAGCCCCCCCGGCGGGGGTAGCACAGATACGCAGTATTTT.

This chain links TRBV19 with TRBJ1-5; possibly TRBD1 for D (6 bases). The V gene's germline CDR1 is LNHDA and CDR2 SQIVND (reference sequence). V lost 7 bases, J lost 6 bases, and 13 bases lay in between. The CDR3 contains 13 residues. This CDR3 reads CASTQGFSQPQHF. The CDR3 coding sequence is TGTGCCAGTACACAGGGATTCTCTCAGCCCCAGCATTTT.

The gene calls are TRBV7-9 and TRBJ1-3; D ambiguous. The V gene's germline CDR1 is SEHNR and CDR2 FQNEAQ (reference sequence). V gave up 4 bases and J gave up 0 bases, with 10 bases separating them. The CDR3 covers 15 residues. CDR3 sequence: CASSYGLISGNTIYF. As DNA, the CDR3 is TGTGCCAGCAGCTACGGACTGATCTCTGGAAACACCATATATTTT.

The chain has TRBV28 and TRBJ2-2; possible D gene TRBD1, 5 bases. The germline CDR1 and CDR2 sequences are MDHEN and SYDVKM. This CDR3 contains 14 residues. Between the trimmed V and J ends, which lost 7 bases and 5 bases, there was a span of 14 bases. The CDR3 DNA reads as TGTGCCAGCACCTCTGCAGGGCAGACCGGGGAGCTGTTTTTT. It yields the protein CASTSAGQTGELFF.

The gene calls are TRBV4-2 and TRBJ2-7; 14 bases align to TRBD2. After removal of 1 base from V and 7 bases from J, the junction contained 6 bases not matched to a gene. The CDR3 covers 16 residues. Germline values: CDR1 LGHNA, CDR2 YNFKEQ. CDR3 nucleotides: TGTGCCAGCAGCCAAGGACCGGGACTAGCGGGAGTTGAGCAGTACTTC. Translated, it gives CASSQGPGLAGVEQYF.

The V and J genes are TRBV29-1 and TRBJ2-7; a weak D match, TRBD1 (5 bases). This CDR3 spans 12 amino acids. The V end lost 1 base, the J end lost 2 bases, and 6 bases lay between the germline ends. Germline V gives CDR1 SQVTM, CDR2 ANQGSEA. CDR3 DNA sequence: TGCAGCGTTGAAGGGGGCACCTACGAGCAGTACTTC. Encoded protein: CSVEGGTYEQYF.

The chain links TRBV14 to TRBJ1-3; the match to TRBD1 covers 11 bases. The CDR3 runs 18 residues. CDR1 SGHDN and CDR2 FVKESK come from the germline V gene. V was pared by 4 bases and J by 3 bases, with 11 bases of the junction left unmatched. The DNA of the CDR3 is TGTGCCAGCAGCCCAGATTACGGACAGGGGGCGCTTGGAAACACCATATATTTT. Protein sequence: CASSPDYGQGALGNTIYF. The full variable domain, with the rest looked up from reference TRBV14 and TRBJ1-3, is EAGVTQFPSHSVIEKGQTVTLRCDPISGHDNLYWYRRVMGKEIKFLLHFVKESKQDESGMPNNRFLAERTGGTYSTLKVQPAELEDSGVYFCASSPDYGQGALGNTIYFGEGSWLTVV.

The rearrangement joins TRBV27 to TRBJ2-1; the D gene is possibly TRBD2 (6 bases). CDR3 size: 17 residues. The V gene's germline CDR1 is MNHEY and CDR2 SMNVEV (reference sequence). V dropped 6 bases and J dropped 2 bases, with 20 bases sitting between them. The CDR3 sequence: CASRYVPGDKPYNEQFF. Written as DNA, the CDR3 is TGTGCCAGCAGATACGTCCCGGGAGATAAACCCTACAATGAGCAGTTCTTC.

The CDR3 DNA sequence: TGTGCCAGCAGTGCGTCTATGCCGAACTCCTACAATGAGCAGTTCTTC. Its protein product is CASSASMPNSYNEQFF. The chain uses TRBV6-4 and TRBJ2-1; the D is unclear. The CDR3 is 16 amino acids. The V and J ends lost 4 bases and 0 bases respectively, with 13 bases between them. The germline V gene encodes CDR1 MRHNA and CDR2 SNTAGT.

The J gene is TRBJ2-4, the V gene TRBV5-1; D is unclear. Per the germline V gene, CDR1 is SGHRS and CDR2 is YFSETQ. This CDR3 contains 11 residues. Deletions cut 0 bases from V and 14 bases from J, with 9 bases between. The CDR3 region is CASSLGAKKYF. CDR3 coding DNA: TGCGCCAGCAGCTTGGGGGCCAAAAAGTACTTC.

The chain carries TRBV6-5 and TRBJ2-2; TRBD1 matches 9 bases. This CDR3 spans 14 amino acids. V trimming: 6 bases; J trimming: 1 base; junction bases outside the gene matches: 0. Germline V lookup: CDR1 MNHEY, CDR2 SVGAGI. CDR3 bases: TGTGCCAGCAGGACAGGGGGGAACACCGGGGAGCTGTTTTTT. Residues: CASRTGGNTGELFF.